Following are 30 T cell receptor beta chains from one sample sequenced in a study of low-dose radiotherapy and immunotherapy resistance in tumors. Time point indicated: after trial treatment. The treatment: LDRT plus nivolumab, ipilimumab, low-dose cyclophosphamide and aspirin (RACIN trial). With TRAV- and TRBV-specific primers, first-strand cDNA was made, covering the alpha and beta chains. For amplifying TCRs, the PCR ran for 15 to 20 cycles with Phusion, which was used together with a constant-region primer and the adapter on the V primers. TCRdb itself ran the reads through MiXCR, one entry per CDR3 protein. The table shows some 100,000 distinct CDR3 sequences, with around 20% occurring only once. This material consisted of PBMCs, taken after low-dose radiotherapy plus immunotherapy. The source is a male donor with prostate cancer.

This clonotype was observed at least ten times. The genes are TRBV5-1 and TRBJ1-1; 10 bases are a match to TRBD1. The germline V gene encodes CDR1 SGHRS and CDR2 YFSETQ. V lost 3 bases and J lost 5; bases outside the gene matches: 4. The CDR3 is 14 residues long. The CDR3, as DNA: TGCGCCAGCAGCTCGACAGGGGGCGCGACTGAAGCTTTCTTT. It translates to CASSSTGGATEAFF.

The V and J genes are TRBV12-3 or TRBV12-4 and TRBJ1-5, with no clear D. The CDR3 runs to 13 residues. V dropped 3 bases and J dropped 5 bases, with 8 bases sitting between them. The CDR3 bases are TGTGCCAGCAGTTTGACCTTAGATCAGCCCCAGCATTTT. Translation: CASSLTLDQPQHF.

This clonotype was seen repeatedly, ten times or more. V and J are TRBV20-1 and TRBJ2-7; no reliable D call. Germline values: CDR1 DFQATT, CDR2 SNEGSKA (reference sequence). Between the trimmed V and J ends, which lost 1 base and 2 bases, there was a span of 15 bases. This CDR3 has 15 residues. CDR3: CSARGPTEGPYEQYF. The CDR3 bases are TGCAGTGCTAGAGGTCCCACAGAAGGCCCCTACGAGCAGTACTTC.

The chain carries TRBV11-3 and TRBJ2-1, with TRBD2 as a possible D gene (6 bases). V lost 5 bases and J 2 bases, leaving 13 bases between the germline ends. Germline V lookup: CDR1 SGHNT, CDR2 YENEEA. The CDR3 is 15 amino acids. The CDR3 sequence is CASSRDFFTYNEQFF. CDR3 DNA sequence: TGTGCCAGCAGCCGGGACTTCTTTACCTACAATGAGCAGTTCTTC.

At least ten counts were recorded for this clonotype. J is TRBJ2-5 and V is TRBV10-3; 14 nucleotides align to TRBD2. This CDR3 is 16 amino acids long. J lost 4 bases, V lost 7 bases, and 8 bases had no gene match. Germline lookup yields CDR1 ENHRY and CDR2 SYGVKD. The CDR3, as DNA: TGTGCCATCAAACCGGGACTAGCGGGGGTGGGAGAGACCCAGTACTTC. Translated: CAIKPGLAGVGETQYF.

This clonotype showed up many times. CDR3 residues: CASGVNRDEQYF. As DNA, the CDR3 is TGTGCCAGCGGGGTCAACAGAGACGAGCAGTACTTC. This chain joins TRBV2 and TRBJ2-7; D is unresolved. The CDR3 length is 12 residues. Germline V CDR1 and CDR2: SNHLY, FYNNEI. Trimming removed 8 bases at V and 5 bases at J, with 13 bases between.

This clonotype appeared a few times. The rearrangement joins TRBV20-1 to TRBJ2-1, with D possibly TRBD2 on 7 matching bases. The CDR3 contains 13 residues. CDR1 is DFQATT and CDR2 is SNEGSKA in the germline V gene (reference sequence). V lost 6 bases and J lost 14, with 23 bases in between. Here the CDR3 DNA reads TGCAGTGCCCCGCGGGGGAGGGGGGCCTTGGAGTTCTTC. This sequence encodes CSAPRGRGALEFF.

Here the CDR3 DNA reads TGTGCCAGCACCCTGACTAGCGGGGTTCTTACCACAGATACGCAGTATTTT. Translation: CASTLTSGVLTTDTQYF. V is TRBV6-8 and J is TRBJ2-3; TRBD2 matches 11 bases. Losses at the gene ends were 7 bases for V and 2 bases for J; bases not matched to a gene: 11. This CDR3 has 17 residues. Germline V lookup: CDR1 MNHGY, CDR2 SAAAGT.

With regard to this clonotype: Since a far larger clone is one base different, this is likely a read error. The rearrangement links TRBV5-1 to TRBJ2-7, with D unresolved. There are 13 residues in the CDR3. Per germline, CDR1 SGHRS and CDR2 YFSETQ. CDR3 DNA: TGTGCCAGCAGCTTGAAGGACTCCTACGAGCAGTACTTC. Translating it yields CASSLKDSYEQYF.

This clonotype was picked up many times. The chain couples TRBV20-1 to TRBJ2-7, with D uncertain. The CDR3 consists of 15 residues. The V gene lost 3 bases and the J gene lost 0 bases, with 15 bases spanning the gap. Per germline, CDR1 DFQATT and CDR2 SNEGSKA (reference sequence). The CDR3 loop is CSASMGGLSSYEQYF. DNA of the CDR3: TGCAGTGCTAGCATGGGTGGGCTCAGCTCCTACGAGCAGTACTTC.

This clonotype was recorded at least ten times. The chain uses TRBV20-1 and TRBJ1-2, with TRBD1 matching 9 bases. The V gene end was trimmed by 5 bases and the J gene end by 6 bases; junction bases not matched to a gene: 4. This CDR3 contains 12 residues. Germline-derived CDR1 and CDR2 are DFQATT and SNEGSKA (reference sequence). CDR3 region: CSASDRGNGYTF. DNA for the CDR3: TGCAGTGCTTCCGACAGGGGGAATGGCTACACCTTC.

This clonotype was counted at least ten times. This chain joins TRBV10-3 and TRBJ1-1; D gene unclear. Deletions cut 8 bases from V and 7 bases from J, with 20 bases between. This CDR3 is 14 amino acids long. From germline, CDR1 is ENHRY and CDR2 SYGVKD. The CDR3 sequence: CAIWQSSGLSEAFF. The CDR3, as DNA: TGTGCCATCTGGCAGTCTTCTGGGTTGAGTGAAGCTTTCTTT.

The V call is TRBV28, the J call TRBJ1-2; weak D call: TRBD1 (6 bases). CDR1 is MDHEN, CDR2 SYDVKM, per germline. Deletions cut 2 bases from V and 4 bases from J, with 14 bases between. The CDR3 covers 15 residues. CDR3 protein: CASSLPAGDLYGYTF. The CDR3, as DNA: TGTGCCAGCAGTTTACCGGCAGGGGATCTCTATGGCTACACCTTC.

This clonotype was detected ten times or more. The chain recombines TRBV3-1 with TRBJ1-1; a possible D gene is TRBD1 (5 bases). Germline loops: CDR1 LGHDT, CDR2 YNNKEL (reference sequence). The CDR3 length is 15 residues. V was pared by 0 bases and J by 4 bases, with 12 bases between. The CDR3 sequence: CASSQDAGRGTEAFF. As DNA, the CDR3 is TGTGCCAGCAGCCAAGATGCAGGGAGGGGCACTGAAGCTTTCTTT.

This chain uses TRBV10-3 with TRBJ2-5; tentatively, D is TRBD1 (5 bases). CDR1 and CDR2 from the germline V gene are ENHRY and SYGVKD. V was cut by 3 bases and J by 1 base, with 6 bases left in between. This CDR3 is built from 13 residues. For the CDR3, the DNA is TGTGCCATCAGTGACGACAGCCAAGAGACCCAGTACTTC. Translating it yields CAISDDSQETQYF.

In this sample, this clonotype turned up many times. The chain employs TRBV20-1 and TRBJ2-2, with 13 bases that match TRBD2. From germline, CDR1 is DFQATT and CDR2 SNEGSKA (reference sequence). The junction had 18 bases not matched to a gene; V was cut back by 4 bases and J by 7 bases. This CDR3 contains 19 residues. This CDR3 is CSATQTSGGSFYDDGELFF. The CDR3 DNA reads TGCAGTGCTACTCAGACTAGCGGGGGGTCCTTTTATGATGACGGGGAGCTGTTTTTT.

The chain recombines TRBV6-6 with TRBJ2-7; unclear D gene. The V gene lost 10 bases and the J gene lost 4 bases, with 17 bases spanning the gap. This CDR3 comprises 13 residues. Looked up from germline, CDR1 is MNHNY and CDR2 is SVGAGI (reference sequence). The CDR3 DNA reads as TGTGCCACCGGGTTGCAACAACGTTACGAGCAGTACTTC. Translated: CATGLQQRYEQYF.

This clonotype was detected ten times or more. The CDR3 region has the DNA TGTGCCAGCAGCGTAGGACTAGGGCGGGAGACCCAGTACTTC. Its protein product is CASSVGLGRETQYF. The rearrangement uses TRBV9 and TRBJ2-5; maybe TRBD2 (6 bases). There are 14 residues in the CDR3. Germline V gene sequence: CDR1 SGDLS, CDR2 YYNGEE. Trimming cost V 0 bases and J 5 bases, with 11 bases left between them. The full variable domain, in which reference TRBV9 and TRBJ2-5 provide the parts outside the CDR3, is DSGVTQTPKHLITATGQRVTLRCSPRSGDLSVYWYQQSLDQGLQFLIQYYNGEERAKGNILERFSAQQFPDLHSELNLSSLELGDSALYFCASSVGLGRETQYFGPGTRLLVL.

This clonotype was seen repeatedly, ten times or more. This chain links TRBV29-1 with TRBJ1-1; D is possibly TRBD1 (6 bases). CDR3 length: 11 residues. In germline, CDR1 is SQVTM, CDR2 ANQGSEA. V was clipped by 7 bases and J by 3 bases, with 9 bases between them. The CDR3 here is CSAYRDTEAFF. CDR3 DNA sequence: TGCAGCGCGTACAGGGACACTGAAGCTTTCTTT.

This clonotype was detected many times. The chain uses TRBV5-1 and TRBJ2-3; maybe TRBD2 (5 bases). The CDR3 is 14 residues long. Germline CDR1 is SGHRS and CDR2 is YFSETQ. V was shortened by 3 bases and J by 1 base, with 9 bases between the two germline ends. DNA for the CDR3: TGCGCCAGCAGCTGGGCGGGTGGCACAGATACGCAGTATTTT. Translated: CASSWAGGTDTQYF.

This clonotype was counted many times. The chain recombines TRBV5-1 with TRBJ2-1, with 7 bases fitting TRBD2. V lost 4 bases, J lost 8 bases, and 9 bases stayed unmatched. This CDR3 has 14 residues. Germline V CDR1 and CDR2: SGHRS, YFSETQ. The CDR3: CASSRTAGRDEQFF. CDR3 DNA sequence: TGCGCCAGCAGCCGGACGGCGGGGAGGGATGAGCAGTTCTTC.

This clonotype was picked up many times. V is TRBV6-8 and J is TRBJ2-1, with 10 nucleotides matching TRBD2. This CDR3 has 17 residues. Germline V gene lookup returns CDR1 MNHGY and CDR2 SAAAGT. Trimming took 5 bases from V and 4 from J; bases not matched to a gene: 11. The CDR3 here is CASSERKSGGVYNEQFF. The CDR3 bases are TGTGCCAGCAGTGAAAGAAAAAGCGGGGGGGTGTACAATGAGCAGTTCTTC.

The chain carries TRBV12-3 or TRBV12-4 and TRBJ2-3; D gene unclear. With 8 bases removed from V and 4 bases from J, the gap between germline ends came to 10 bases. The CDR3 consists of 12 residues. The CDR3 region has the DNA TGTGCCAGCGGGGTCAAACCAGATACGCAGTATTTT. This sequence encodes CASGVKPDTQYF.

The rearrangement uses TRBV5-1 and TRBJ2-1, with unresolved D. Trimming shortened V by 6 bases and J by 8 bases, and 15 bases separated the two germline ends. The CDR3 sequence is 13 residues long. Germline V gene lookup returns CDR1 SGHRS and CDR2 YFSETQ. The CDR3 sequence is CASTLGGGHEQFF. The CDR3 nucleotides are TGCGCCAGCACACTTGGCGGCGGACATGAGCAGTTCTTC.

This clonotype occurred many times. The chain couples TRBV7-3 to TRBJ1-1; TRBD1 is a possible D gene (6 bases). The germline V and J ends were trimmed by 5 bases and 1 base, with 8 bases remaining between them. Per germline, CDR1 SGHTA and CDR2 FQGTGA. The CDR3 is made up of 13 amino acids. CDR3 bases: TGTGCCAGCAGCCGACAGGAGAACACTGAAGCTTTCTTT. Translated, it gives CASSRQENTEAFF.

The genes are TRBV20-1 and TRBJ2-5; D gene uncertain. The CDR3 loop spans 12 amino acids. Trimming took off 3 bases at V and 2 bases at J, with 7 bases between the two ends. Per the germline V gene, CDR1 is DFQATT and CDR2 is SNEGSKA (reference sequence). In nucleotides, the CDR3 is TGCAGTGCTAGTTTGGAACAAGAGACCCAGTACTTC. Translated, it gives CSASLEQETQYF.

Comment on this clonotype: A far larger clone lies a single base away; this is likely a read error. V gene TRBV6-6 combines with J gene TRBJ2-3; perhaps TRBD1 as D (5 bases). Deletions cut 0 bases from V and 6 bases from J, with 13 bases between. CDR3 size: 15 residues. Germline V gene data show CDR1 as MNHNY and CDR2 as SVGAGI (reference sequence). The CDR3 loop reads CASSYSEQERDTQYF. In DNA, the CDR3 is TGTGCCAGCAGTTACTCCGAACAGGAGAGGGATACGCAGTATTTT.

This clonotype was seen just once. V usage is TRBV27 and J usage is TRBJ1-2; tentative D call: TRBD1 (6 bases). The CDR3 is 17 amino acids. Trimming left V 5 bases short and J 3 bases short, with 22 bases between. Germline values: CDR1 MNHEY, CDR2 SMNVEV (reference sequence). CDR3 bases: TGTGCCAGCAGTCCCCACGCACAGGGCTTTGGGTACTATGGCTACACCTTC. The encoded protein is CASSPHAQGFGYYGYTF.

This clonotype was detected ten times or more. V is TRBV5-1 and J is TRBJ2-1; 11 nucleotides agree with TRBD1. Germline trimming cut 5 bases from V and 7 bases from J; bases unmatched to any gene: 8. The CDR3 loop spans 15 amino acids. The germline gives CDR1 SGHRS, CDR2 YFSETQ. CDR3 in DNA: TGCGCCAGCAGTCTTACCGGGACAGGGGGGAATGAGCAGTTCTTC. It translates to CASSLTGTGGNEQFF.

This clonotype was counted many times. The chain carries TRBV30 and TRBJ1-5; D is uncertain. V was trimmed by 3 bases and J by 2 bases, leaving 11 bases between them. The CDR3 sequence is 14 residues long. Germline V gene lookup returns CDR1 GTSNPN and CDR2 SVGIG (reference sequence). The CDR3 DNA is TGTGCCTGGAGGGGGTCTGGGGGCAATCAGCCCCAGCATTTT. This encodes CAWRGSGGNQPQHF.